This T cell receptor beta chain was captured in a study of shared clonotypes between healthy human individuals. Overall study context: Samples came from a couple of female and three male donors aged 18 to 49.

Naive CD8 cells were CD45RO-negative, positively selected for CCR7, excluding terminally differentiated effector memory CD45RA+ cells. The ends were cut back, 5 bases at V and 1 base at J, with 9 bases in the middle. CDR1 is SEHNR and CDR2 is FQNEAQ in the germline V gene (reference sequence). This CDR3 is built from 13 residues. This table comes from immunoSEQ multiplex PCR, and its TCRdb copy is limited to in-frame clones, with some not included. Of a few million clones in the sample, about 94% were seen once. This chain joins TRBV7-9 and TRBJ2-7, with D unclear. This receptor was identified in a man aged 18-30 years in good health. Some clones in this sample may be carry-over from other donors' samples. Specimen: naive CD8+ T cells from PBMCs. The CDR3 region has the DNA TGTGCCAGCAGCGCTGACGGATCCTACGAGCAGTACTTC. Protein sequence: CASSADGSYEQYF.